These T cell receptor beta chains were read from a single sample in a study of blood T cell repertoires in COVID-19. Using immunoSEQ multiplex PCR, the repertoire was profiled, and TCRdb retains in-frame clones only, with some absent. The sample has approximately 120,000 clones; about 89% are singletons. The specimen sequenced was peripheral blood. These receptors came from a human donor with acute or convalescent COVID-19. The donor label of this sample is uncertain. The CDR3 runs from the conserved cysteine through the conserved F or W. D genes are given only for firm matches. Size is omitted from some rows. Given values are once, few, many or a class for expanded clones.

-,TRBV29-1,-,TRBJ2-7,CSVLDRPYEQYF,TGCAGCGTGCTTGACAGGCCCTACGAGCAGTACTTC
-,TRBV28,-,TRBJ1-5,CASSLRLSNQPQHF,TGTGCCAGCAGTTTACGGTTAAGCAATCAGCCCCAGCATTTT
-,TRBV2,-,TRBJ2-5,CASMEGGETQYF,TGTGCCAGCATGGAGGGCGGGGAGACCCAGTACTTC
-,TRBV7-2,-,TRBJ1-6,CASNNRDTYNSPLHF,TGTGCCAGCAACAACAGGGATACCTATAATTCACCCCTCCACTTT
-,TRBV5-1,TRBD2,TRBJ2-3,CASVRTRAPDTQYF,TGCGCCAGCGTCCGGACTAGGGCCCCAGATACGCAGTATTTT
-,TRBV27,-,TRBJ2-7,CASSLSGGGYEQYF,TGTGCCAGCAGTTTATCTGGGGGCGGCTACGAGCAGTACTTC
-,TRBV6-5,-,TRBJ1-1,CASRTGTTEAFF,TGTGCCAGCAGGACAGGAACCACTGAAGCTTTCTTT
-,TRBV7-9,-,TRBJ1-4,CASSPRDRLLFF,TGTGCCAGCAGCCCTAGAGACAGGTTACTGTTTTTT
-,TRBV7-9,TRBD2,TRBJ2-5,CASSVGLAQETQYF,TGTGCCAGCAGCGTGGGACTAGCACAAGAGACCCAGTACTTC
-,TRBV12-3/TRBV12-4,-,TRBJ1-2,CASSLGGRGYTF,TGTGCCAGCAGTTTGGGGGGTAGGGGCTACACCTTC
once,TRBV5-1,-,TRBJ2-1,CASSKQGGDEQFF,TGCGCCAGCAGCAAGCAGGGAGGTGATGAGCAGTTCTTC
-,TRBV18,-,TRBJ1-5,CATSRGGDQPQHF,TGTGCCACCTCACGCGGGGGCGATCAGCCCCAGCATTTT
-,TRBV15,TRBD2,TRBJ2-1,CATSRDRGGSGEQFF,TGTGCCACCAGCAGAGATCGGGGCGGGAGTGGTGAGCAGTTCTTC
-,TRBV7-3,TRBD2,TRBJ2-3,CASSPGTSGDTQYF,TGTGCCAGCAGCCCCGGGACTAGCGGAGATACGCAGTATTTT
-,TRBV10-3,-,TRBJ1-5,CAIRGGGFNQPQHF,TGTGCCATCAGGGGGGGAGGGTTCAATCAGCCCCAGCATTTT
-,TRBV20-1,TRBD1,TRBJ1-2,CSASVRGRSGYTF,TGCAGTGCTAGTGTCAGGGGGCGGTCTGGCTACACCTTC
-,TRBV11-3,TRBD1,TRBJ2-7,CASSLEGQTPYEQYF,TGTGCCAGCAGCTTAGAGGGACAGACTCCCTACGAGCAGTACTTC
-,TRBV5-4,-,TRBJ1-1,CASSLRTMNTEAFF,TGTGCCAGCAGCTTGAGGACAATGAACACTGAAGCTTTCTTT
-,TRBV5-5,-,TRBJ1-1,CASSPQLSGNTEAFF,TGTGCCAGCAGCCCACAGTTGTCAGGGAACACTGAAGCTTTCTTT
-,TRBV3-1/TRBV3-2,-,TRBJ2-6,CASRRHTGSGANVLTF,TGTGCCAGCAGACGACATACAGGGTCTGGGGCCAACGTCCTGACTTTC
-,TRBV2,-,TRBJ2-5,CASSDLETQYF,TGTGCCAGCAGTGATCTCGAGACCCAGTACTTC
-,TRBV6-5,-,TRBJ1-4,CASSYWGRATNEKLFF,TGTGCCAGCAGTTACTGGGGGAGGGCAACTAATGAAAAACTGTTTTTT